The 23 T cell receptor beta chains below come from one sample, sequenced in a study of blood T cell repertoires in COVID-19. Produced via immunoSEQ multiplex PCR; TCRdb's table is partial and in-frame only. The data show roughly 320,000 clones, around 87% seen once. The material sequenced was peripheral blood. These receptors were collected from a man between 70 and 80 years old with acute or convalescent COVID-19.

J is TRBJ2-1 and V is TRBV6-2 or TRBV6-3, with 7 positions matching TRBD2. Germline-derived CDR1 and CDR2 are MNHEY and SVGEGT. The CDR3 runs to 18 residues. The V segment lost 4 bases and the J segment 1 base; nucleotides outside the gene matches: 13. CDR3 sequence (DNA): TGTGCCAGCAGTTCTCCTCTCGGGGGGAAGTTATCCTACAATGAGCAGTTCTTC. It specifies CASSSPLGGKLSYNEQFF.

The chain employs TRBV6-5 and TRBJ1-3; 9 positions agree with TRBD1. CDR1 is MNHEY, CDR2 SVGAGI, per germline. Trimming at V came to 6 bases and at J to 6 bases, leaving 3 bases not matched to a gene. The CDR3 extends over 13 amino acids. CDR3 nucleotide sequence: TGTGCCAGCAGGGACAGGGGAGTAAACACCATATATTTT. Residues: CASRDRGVNTIYF.

There are a few counts of this clone. The chain joins TRBV28 to TRBJ1-4; D gene uncertain. V lost 3 bases and J lost 4, with 9 bases in between. Per the germline V gene, CDR1 is MDHEN and CDR2 is SYDVKM. The CDR3 extends over 14 amino acids. CDR3 DNA: TGTGCCAGCAGTTTGTCGGTTTATAATGAAAAACTGTTTTTT. Translation: CASSLSVYNEKLFF.

This rearrangement joins TRBV30 to TRBJ1-4, with 7 bases that match TRBD1. V trimming: 0 bases; J trimming: 2 bases; junction bases outside the gene matches: 6. In germline, CDR1 is GTSNPN, CDR2 SVGIG (reference sequence). The CDR3 sequence is 16 residues long. The CDR3 is CAWSVPKTGTNEKLFF. The CDR3 coding sequence is TGTGCCTGGAGTGTACCGAAGACAGGGACTAATGAAAAACTGTTTTTT.

The J gene is TRBJ2-1, the V gene TRBV10-3; weak D call: TRBD1 (5 bases). Germline assignment: CDR1 ENHRY and CDR2 SYGVKD. V gave up 3 bases and J gave up 10 bases, with 10 bases separating them. This CDR3 comprises 12 residues. CDR3 nucleotide sequence: TGTGCCATCAGTGAAGGGGTTGGGGAGCAGTTCTTC. Translation: CAISEGVGEQFF.

This clone was seen a few times. V usage is TRBV3-1 (or the pseudogene TRBV3-2) and J usage is TRBJ1-2; the D is unclear. Germline V lookup: CDR1 LGHDT, CDR2 YNNKEL (reference sequence). The germline V and J ends were trimmed by 0 bases and 3 bases, with 11 bases remaining between them. The CDR3 spans 15 residues. The CDR3 region is CASSQDGMLDYGYTF. The CDR3 DNA is TGTGCCAGCAGCCAAGACGGGATGCTGGACTATGGCTACACCTTC.

J is TRBJ2-3 and V is TRBV7-9; D not certain. The CDR3 length is 12 residues. Germline V gene lookup returns CDR1 SEHNR and CDR2 FQNEAQ (reference sequence). Trimming shortened V by 4 bases and J by 7 bases, and 9 bases separated the two germline ends. CDR3 DNA sequence: TGTGCCAGCAGCTCATCTAGTTATACGCAGTATTTT. Amino acid sequence: CASSSSSYTQYF. Full variable domain (rest looked up from reference TRBV7-9 and TRBJ2-3): DTGVSQNPRHKITKRGQNVTFRCDPISEHNRLYWYRQTLGQGPEFLTYFQNEAQLEKSRLLSDRFSAERPKGSFSTLEIQRTEQGDSAMYLCASSSSSYTQYFGPGTRLTVL.

The gene calls are TRBV19 and TRBJ1-4; 7 bases match TRBD1. V was pared by 8 bases and J by 0 bases, with 9 bases of the junction left unmatched. The CDR3 is made up of 16 amino acids. Germline assignment: CDR1 LNHDA and CDR2 SQIVND (reference sequence). CDR3 coding DNA: TGTGCCAGTCGGGACAGCCGATTTGCAACTAATGAAAAACTGTTTTTT. It codes for CASRDSRFATNEKLFF. The entire variable domain, with the rest obtained from reference TRBV19 and TRBJ1-4, is as follows: DGGITQSPKYLFRKEGQNVTLSCEQNLNHDAMYWYRQDPGQGLRLIYYSQIVNDFQKGDIAEGYSVSREKKESFPLTVTSAQKNPTAFYLCASRDSRFATNEKLFFGSGTQLSVL.

This clone has a single count. The chain has TRBV7-2 and TRBJ1-1, with a weak D call TRBD1 (5 bases). The CDR3 totals 16 residues. Germline V lookup: CDR1 SGHTA, CDR2 FQGNSA. Trimming took off 1 base at V and 0 bases at J, with 12 bases between the two ends. Here the CDR3 DNA reads TGTGCCAGCAGCTTAGATGCCAGGGCTTTGAACACTGAAGCTTTCTTT. Its protein product is CASSLDARALNTEAFF.

The V gene is TRBV19, the J gene TRBJ2-5; TRBD2 agrees at 8 bases. Germline trimming cut 4 bases from V and 4 bases from J; bases unmatched to any gene: 14. The CDR3 extends over 17 amino acids. Germline V gives CDR1 LNHDA, CDR2 SQIVND (reference sequence). In DNA, the CDR3 is TGTGCCAGTAGTAGATGGTCTAGCGGGTTCTCACGAGAGACCCAGTACTTC. It codes for CASSRWSSGFSRETQYF.

The rearrangement links TRBV28 to TRBJ1-4; 8 positions match TRBD1. The V segment lost 4 bases and the J segment 11 bases; nucleotides outside the gene matches: 9. This CDR3 has 14 amino acids. Germline V gene lookup returns CDR1 MDHEN and CDR2 SYDVKM. CDR3 in amino acids: CASSWRTGLDKLFF. CDR3 coding DNA: TGTGCCAGCAGTTGGAGGACAGGGCTAGATAAACTGTTTTTT.

The gene calls are TRBV6-6 and TRBJ1-2; TRBD1 aligns across 8 bases. The junction had 7 bases not matched to a gene; V was cut back by 6 bases and J by 7 bases. CDR1 is MNHNY, CDR2 SVGAGI, per germline (reference sequence). The CDR3 sequence is 13 residues long. The CDR3 nucleotides read TGTGCCAGCAGCGAAAACAGGGGGGGTGGCTACACCTTC. Amino acid sequence: CASSENRGGGYTF.

This clone was counted a single time. V usage is TRBV24-1 and J usage is TRBJ2-1; TRBD2 matches 7 bases. V dropped 3 bases and J dropped 1; count of bases not matched to a gene: 5. Germline CDR1 KGHDR, CDR2 SFDVKD. This CDR3 has 16 amino acids. Written as DNA, the CDR3 is TGTGCCACCAGTGATCCAACGGGAGGTTCCTACAATGAGCAGTTCTTC. The encoded protein is CATSDPTGGSYNEQFF.

J is TRBJ2-5 and V is TRBV3-1 (or the pseudogene TRBV3-2); D unclear. V was pared by 4 bases and J by 4 bases, with 7 bases between. Germline assignment: CDR1 LGHDT and CDR2 YNNKEL (reference sequence). There are 12 residues in the CDR3. The CDR3 region has the DNA TGTGCCAGCAGCCTTACAAGAGAGACCCAGTACTTC. Its protein is CASSLTRETQYF.

The V gene is TRBV24-1, the J gene TRBJ2-3, with D perhaps TRBD2 (6 bases). With 3 bases removed from V and 6 bases from J, the gap between germline ends came to 21 bases. There are 17 residues in the CDR3. Germline V gene lookup returns CDR1 KGHDR and CDR2 SFDVKD. CDR3 amino acids: CATSDPGGAGHVDTQYF. In nucleotides, the CDR3 is TGTGCCACCAGTGATCCCGGGGGTGCCGGCCATGTGGATACGCAGTATTTT.

DNA for the CDR3: TGTGCCAGCAGCTCCTTGGCAGGGAGGGAGACCCAGTACTTC. The encoded protein is CASSSLAGRETQYF. The chain is built from TRBV7-2 and TRBJ2-5, with a weak D call TRBD2 (6 bases). The CDR3 sequence is 14 residues long. Germline assignment: CDR1 SGHTA and CDR2 FQGNSA. V dropped 4 bases and J dropped 5 bases, with 14 bases sitting between them.

A single count supports this clone. CDR3 coding DNA: TGTGCCACCAGTGATGTGGGACAGCCCTCACGGGAGACCCAGTACTTC. It translates to CATSDVGQPSRETQYF. The chain carries TRBV24-1 and TRBJ2-5; 7 nucleotides agree with TRBD1. The CDR3 sequence is 16 residues long. Germline V gene data show CDR1 as KGHDR and CDR2 as SFDVKD. V shed 3 bases and J 5 bases; nucleotides not matched to a gene: 11.

This chain links TRBV7-8 with TRBJ1-5; D not certain. V lost 4 bases to trimming and J lost 6 bases, with 16 bases between them. Looked up from germline, CDR1 is SGHVS and CDR2 is FQNEAQ. This CDR3 contains 15 residues. The CDR3 is CASSSGALDTQPQHF. The CDR3 nucleotides read TGTGCCAGCAGCTCGGGAGCCCTAGACACTCAGCCCCAGCATTTT.

The rearrangement joins TRBV9 to TRBJ1-1; 7 bases match TRBD1. Germline V gene lookup returns CDR1 SGDLS and CDR2 YYNGEE. With 6 bases clipped from V and 0 bases from J, the junction kept 5 bases outside the gene matches. The CDR3 covers 14 residues. The CDR3 DNA reads TGTGCCAGCACCGAGGGGGCACTGAACACTGAAGCTTTCTTT. Translating it yields CASTEGALNTEAFF.

This clone was picked up one time. In DNA form, the CDR3 reads TGTGCCAGCAGCGCCGGGACAGGGGCTGTAAACACCATATATTTT. Protein: CASSAGTGAVNTIYF. The chain joins TRBV9 to TRBJ1-3, with 10 positions matching TRBD1. The junction had 6 bases not matched to a gene; V was cut back by 3 bases and J by 6 bases. CDR3 size: 15 residues. Per germline, CDR1 SGDLS and CDR2 YYNGEE.

This chain links TRBV6-6 with TRBJ1-2; TRBD1 is a possible D gene (6 bases). V lost 6 bases and J lost 0, with 8 bases in between. The germline V gene encodes CDR1 MNHNY and CDR2 SVGAGI (reference sequence). The CDR3 covers 13 residues. DNA of the CDR3: TGTGCCAGCAGCGGGGACACTAACTATGGCTACACCTTC. Protein: CASSGDTNYGYTF.

The V gene is TRBV30, the J gene TRBJ2-5; TRBD2 aligns across 13 bases. The CDR3 is 14 amino acids. The junction had 7 bases not matched to a gene; V was cut back by 7 bases and J by 5 bases. Per the germline V gene, CDR1 is GTSNPN and CDR2 is SVGIG (reference sequence). CDR3 bases: TGTGCCTACCGACTAGCGGGGGGTGGTGAGACCCAGTACTTC. Translated, it gives CAYRLAGGGETQYF.

This clone was recorded many times. The J gene is TRBJ1-1, the V gene TRBV30, with TRBD1 matching over 8 bases. The trim removed 6 bases at V and 6 bases at J, leaving 3 bases unmatched. The CDR3 sequence is 11 residues long. Germline V gene lookup returns CDR1 GTSNPN and CDR2 SVGIG (reference sequence). DNA for the CDR3: TGTGCCTGCGGACAGGGTTCTGAAGCTTTCTTT. It is translated as CACGQGSEAFF.